This TCR beta chain comes out of a study of shared clonotypes between healthy human individuals. General study points: Rarefaction revealed incomplete sorted-subset sequencing despite large depth.

CD45RO-negative, CCR7-positively selected cells formed the naive CD8 fraction, excluding terminally differentiated effector memory CD45RA+ cells. Every contributor of samples was a Caucasian grown-up residing in Nashville, Tennessee. Per germline, CDR1 SGDLS and CDR2 YYNGEE. V was clipped by 0 bases and J by 3 bases; unmatched bases: 9. This CDR3 spans 17 amino acids. In regard to this clone: Its antigen is as yet unknown.

Under the authors' procedure: Quality scores were absent from the junction-only immunoSEQ sequences, so filtering differed. Produced via immunoSEQ multiplex PCR; TCRdb's table is partial and in-frame only. V and J calls and clone size are given by that table; D and trimming were obtained from the DNA. This sample has 1.5 million to 2.5 million clones, with roughly 95% found just once. Sequenced material: naive CD8+ T cells sorted from blood. This clonotype originated in a man aged 18 to 30 in good health. This chain connects TRBV9 to TRBJ2-3; 8 bases fit TRBD2. CDR3 bases: TGTGCCAGCAGCGTAGGGGGAACGGGAGGGCCGACAGATACGCAGTATTTT. Translation: CASSVGGTGGPTDTQYF.